This T cell receptor beta chain was documented in a study of cytomegalovirus exposure and HLA in healthy donors. This clone was counted a few times. Trimming took off 2 bases at V and 6 bases at J, with 10 bases between the two ends. This CDR3 has 13 amino acids. The germline V gene encodes CDR1 MDHEN and CDR2 SYDVKM. A multiplex PCR was run with 60 Vbeta primers and 13 Jbeta primers. Generated by immunoSEQ multiplex PCR, the TCRdb table keeps only in-frame clones and is missing some. The sample lists more than 95,000 clones; about 9.4% were seen once. The clonotype comes from a man in his forties in good health and CMV-seropositive. Sequences were obtained from PBMCs. This chain connects TRBV28 to TRBJ1-2, with no clear D. The CDR3 reads CASSLRRLDGYTF. The CDR3 coding sequence is TGTGCCAGCAGTTTACGGCGACTGGATGGCTACACCTTC.